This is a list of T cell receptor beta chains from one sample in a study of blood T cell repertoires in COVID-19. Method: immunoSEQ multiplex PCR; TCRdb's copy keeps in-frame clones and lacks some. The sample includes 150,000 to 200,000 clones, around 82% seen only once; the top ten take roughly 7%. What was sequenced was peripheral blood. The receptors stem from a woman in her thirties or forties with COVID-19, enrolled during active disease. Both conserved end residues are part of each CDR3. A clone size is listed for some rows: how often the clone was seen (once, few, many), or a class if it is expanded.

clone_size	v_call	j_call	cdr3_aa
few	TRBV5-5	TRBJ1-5	CASSLGTSNQPQHF
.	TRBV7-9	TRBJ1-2	CASSFAGPLYGYTF
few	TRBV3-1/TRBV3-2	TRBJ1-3	CASSDQGSGNTIYF
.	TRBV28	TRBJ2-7	CASGQGAYEQYF
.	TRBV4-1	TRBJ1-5	CASSPRGPDNQPQHF
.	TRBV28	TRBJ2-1	CASSRYEVSPYNEQFF
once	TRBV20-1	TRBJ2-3	CSATAADTQYF
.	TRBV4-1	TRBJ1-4	CASSHRGEFDEKLFF
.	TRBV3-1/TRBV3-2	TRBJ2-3	CASRTRGTDTQYF
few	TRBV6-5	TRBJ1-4	CASSPGEKLFF
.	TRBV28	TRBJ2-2	CASSTRTGQTGELFF
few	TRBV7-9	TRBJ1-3	CASSPPKGLSGNTIYF
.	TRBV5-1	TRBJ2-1	CASSLASGLTSGRDKYNEQFF
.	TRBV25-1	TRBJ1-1	CASIGAEQQTFF
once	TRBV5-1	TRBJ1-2	CASSSRGNRAFYGYTF
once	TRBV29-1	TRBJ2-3	CSVKGSTDTQYF
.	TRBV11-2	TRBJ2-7	CASSPGGEQYF
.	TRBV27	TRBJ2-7	CASSATSGTGYEQYF
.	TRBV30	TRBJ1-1	CAWRKQGLNTEAFF
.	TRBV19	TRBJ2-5	CASRPGLAGAETQYF
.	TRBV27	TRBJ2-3	CASSRAPSDTQYF
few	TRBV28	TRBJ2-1	CASSRAGVPYNEQFF
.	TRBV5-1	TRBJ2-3	CASRRLSPADTQYF
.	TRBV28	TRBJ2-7	CASTSFYEQYF
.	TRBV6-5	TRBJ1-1	CASTREGYTEAFF
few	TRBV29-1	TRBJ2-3	CSVRQGDTQYF
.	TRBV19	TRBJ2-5	CASSIEAGVEETQYF
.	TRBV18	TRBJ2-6	CASSPPKGVLGANVLTF
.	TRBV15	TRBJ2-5	CATSRLAGVETQYF
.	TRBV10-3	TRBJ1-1	CAISAEGFAEAFF
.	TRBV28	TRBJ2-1	CASSLAGLGSYNEQFF
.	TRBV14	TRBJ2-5	CASSRGQKETQYF
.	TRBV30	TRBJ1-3	CAWNKGAGNTIYF
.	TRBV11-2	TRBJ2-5	CASSFGLAGAETQYF
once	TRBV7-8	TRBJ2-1	CASSLGISGGTEQFF
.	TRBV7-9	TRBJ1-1	CASSGARGAFF
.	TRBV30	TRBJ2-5	CAWDYTSTMGTQYF
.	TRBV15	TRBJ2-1	CATGARPSGVRDEQFF
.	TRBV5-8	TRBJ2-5	CASSPQRGYEETQYF
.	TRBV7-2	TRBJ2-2	CASSLGLAGNTGELFF
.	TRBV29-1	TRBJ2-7	CSVGGGITGTTPEQYF
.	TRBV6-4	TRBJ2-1	CASSDGTGGNEQFF
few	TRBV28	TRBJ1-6	CASSPRGQINSPLHF
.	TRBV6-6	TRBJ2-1	CASSTGTGGHNEQFF
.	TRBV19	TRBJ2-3	CASATGTGADTQYF
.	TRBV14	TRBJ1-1	CASAPQNRHTEAFF
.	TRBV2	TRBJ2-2	CASSVQSNTGELFF
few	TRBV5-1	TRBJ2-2	CASSLAPQGTGELFF
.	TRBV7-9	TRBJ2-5	CASTQGAHQETQYF
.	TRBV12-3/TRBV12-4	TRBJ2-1	CASSYGYFEQFF
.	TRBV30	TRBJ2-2	CAWKRASYTGELFF
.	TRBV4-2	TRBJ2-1	CASSVRLASYNEQFF
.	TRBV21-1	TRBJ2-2	CASGNYGGALTGELFF
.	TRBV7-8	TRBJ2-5	CASSLVSGVVKTQYF
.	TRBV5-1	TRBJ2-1	CASSTLTGSYNEQFF
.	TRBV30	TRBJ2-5	CAWSVGSGEETQYF